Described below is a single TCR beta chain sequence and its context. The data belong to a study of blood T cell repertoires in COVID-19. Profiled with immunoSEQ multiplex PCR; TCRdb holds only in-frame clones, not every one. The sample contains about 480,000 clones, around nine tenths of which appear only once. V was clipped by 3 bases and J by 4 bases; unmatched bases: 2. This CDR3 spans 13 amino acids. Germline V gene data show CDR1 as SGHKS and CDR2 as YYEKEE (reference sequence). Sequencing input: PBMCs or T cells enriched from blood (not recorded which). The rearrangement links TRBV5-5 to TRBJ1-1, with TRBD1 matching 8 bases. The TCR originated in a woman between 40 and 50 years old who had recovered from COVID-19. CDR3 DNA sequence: TGTGCCAGCAGCTATACAGGGGGCACTGAAGCTTTCTTT. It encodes CASSYTGGTEAFF. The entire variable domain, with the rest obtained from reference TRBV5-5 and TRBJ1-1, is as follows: DAGVTQSPTHLIKTRGQQVTLRCSPISGHKSVSWYQQVLGQGPQFIFQYYEKEERGRGNFPDRFSARQFPNYSSELNVNALLLGDSALYLCASSYTGGTEAFFGQGTRLTVV.